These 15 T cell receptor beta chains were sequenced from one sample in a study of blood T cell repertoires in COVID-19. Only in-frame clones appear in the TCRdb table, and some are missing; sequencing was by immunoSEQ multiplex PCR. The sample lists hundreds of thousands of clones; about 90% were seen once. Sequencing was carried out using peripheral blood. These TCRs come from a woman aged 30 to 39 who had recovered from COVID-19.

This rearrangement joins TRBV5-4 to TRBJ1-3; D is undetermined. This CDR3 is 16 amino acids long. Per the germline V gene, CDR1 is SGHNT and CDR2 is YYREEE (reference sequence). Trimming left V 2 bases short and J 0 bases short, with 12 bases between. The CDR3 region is CASSLPSSGSGNTIYF. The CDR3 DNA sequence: TGTGCCAGCAGCTTACCTTCGAGCGGCTCTGGAAACACCATATATTTT.

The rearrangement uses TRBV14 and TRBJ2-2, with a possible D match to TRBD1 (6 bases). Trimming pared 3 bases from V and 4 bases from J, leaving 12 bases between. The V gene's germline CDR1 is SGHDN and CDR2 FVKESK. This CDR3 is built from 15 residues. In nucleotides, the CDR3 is TGTGCCAGCAGCCACCCCAGGGGTGGCACCGGGGAGCTGTTTTTT. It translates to CASSHPRGGTGELFF. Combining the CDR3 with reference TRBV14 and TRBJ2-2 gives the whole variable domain EAGVTQFPSHSVIEKGQTVTLRCDPISGHDNLYWYRRVMGKEIKFLLHFVKESKQDESGMPNNRFLAERTGGTYSTLKVQPAELEDSGVYFCASSHPRGGTGELFFGEGSRLTVL.

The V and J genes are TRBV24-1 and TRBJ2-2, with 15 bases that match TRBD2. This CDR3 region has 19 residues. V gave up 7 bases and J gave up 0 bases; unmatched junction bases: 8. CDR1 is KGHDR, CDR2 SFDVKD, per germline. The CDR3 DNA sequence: TGTGCCACCAGCCTGAACGGACTAGCGGGAGGGCCGAACACCGGGGAGCTGTTTTTT. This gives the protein CATSLNGLAGGPNTGELFF.

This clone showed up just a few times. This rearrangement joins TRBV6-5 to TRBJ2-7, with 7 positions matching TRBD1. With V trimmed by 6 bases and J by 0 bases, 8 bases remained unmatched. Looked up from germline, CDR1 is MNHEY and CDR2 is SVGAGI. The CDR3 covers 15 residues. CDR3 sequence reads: CASSRQGDSSYEQYF. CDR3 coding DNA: TGTGCCAGCAGCCGGCAGGGGGATAGCTCCTACGAGCAGTACTTC.

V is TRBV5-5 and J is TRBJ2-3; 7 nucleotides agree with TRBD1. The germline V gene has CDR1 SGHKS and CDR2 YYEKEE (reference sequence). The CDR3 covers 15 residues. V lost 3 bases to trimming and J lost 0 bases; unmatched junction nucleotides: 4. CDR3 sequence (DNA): TGTGCCAGCAGCTCGGGACAGCATAGCACAGATACGCAGTATTTT. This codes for CASSSGQHSTDTQYF.

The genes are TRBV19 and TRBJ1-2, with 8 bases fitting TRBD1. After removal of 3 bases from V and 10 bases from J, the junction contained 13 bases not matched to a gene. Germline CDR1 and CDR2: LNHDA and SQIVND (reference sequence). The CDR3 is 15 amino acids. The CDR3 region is CASSMGSGGAEDYTF. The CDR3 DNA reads TGTGCCAGTAGTATGGGCTCAGGGGGCGCGGAGGACTACACCTTC.

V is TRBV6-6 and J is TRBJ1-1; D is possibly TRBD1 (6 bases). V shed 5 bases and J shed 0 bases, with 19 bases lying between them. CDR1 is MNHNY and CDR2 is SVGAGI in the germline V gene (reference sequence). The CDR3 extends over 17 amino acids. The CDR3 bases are TGTGCCAGCAGTCTTATTGGTGGCAGGGACATGAACACTGAAGCTTTCTTT. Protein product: CASSLIGGRDMNTEAFF.

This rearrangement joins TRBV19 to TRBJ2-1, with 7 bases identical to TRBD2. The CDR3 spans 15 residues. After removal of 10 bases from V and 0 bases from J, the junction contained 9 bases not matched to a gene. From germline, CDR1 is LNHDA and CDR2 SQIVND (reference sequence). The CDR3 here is CATKRGGSSYNEQFF. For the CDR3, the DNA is TGTGCCACTAAGCGGGGCGGGAGCTCCTACAATGAGCAGTTCTTC.

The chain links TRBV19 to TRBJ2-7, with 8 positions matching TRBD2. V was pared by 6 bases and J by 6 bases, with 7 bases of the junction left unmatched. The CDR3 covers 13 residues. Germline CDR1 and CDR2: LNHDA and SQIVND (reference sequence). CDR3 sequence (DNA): TGTGCCAGTAGCTTTAGCGGGAAGGTCGAGCAGTACTTC. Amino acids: CASSFSGKVEQYF.

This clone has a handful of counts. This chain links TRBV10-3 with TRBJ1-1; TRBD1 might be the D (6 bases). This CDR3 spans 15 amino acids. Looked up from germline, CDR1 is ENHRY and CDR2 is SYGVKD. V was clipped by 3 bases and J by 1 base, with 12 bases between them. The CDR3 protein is CAISDLGAQNTEAFF. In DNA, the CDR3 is TGTGCCATCAGTGATTTGGGGGCTCAGAACACTGAAGCTTTCTTT.

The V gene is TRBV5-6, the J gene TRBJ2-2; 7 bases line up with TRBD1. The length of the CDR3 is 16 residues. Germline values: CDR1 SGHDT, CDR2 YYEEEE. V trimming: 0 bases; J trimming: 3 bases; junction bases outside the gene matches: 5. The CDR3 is CASSLGTGADTGELFF. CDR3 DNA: TGTGCCAGCAGCTTGGGAACAGGGGCGGACACCGGGGAGCTGTTTTTT.

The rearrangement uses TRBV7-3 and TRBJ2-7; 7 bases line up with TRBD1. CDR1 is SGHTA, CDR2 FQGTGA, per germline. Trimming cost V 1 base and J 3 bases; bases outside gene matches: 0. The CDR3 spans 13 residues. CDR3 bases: TGTGCCAGCAGCTTAAACAGGGGCTACGAGCAGTACTTC. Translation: CASSLNRGYEQYF.

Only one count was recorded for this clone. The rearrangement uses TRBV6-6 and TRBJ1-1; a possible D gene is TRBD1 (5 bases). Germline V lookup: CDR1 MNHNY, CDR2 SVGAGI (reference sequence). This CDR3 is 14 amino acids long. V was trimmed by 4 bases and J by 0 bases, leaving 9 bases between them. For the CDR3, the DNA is TGTGCCAGCAGTTCCAGGGTGGTGAACACTGAAGCTTTCTTT. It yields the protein CASSSRVVNTEAFF.

The CDR3 DNA reads TGTGCCAGCTGGTATAGCCGACCTCAAGAGACCCAGTACTTC. Its translation: CASWYSRPQETQYF. The chain uses TRBV2 and TRBJ2-5; D remains unclear. From germline, CDR1 is SNHLY and CDR2 FYNNEI. Trimming pared 8 bases from V and 2 bases from J, leaving 15 bases between. The length of the CDR3 is 14 residues. Looking up the rest from reference TRBV2 and TRBJ2-5 gives the full variable domain: EPEVTQTPSHQVTQMGQEVILRCVPISNHLYFYWYRQILGQKVEFLVSFYNNEISEKSEIFDDQFSVERPDGSNFTLKIRSTKLEDSAMYFCASWYSRPQETQYFGPGTRLLVL.

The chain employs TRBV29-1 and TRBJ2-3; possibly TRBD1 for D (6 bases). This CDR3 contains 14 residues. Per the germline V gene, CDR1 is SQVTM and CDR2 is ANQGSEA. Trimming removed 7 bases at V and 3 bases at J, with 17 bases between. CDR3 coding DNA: TGCAGCGCCGAGGGACACGAGTTAACAGATACGCAGTATTTT. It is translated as CSAEGHELTDTQYF.